The 3 T cell receptor beta chains below come from one sample, sequenced in a study of regulatory T cells in long-lasting Graves disease. For TCR beta, libraries came from iRepertoire HTBI primers and Arm-PCR of CDR3 regions. MiXCR, run by TCRdb on the multiplex PCR reads, gives a single entry per CDR3 protein. The repertoire has 400,000 or so distinct CDR3 sequences, around 20% of them found once; the top ten carry approximately 28%. Sample time point: persistent/refractory GD, antithyroid drugs over 5 years with positive TRAb. PBMC-derived RNA was used for the TCR library. Material: peripheral blood mononuclear cells (PBMCs), obtained when the disease was refractory, from a patient treated with antithyroid drugs. These TCRs come from a female donor with Graves disease.

The table lists this clonotype with a few counts. This sequence joins TRBV7-8 and TRBJ1-2, with D possibly TRBD1 on 6 matching bases. This CDR3 comprises 17 residues. Germline values: CDR1 SGHVS, CDR2 FQNEAQ. V dropped 1 base and J dropped 5 bases, with 20 bases sitting between them. The CDR3 is CASSLDRWSGDRYGYTF. In DNA, the CDR3 is TGTGCCAGCAGCTTAGATCGGTGGTCAGGGGATAGGTATGGCTACACCTTC.

The sample holds many counts of this clonotype. The rearrangement uses TRBV28 and TRBJ1-2, with 10 bases lining up with TRBD1. Germline-derived CDR1 and CDR2 are MDHEN and SYDVKM. V was clipped by 7 bases and J by 4 bases; unmatched bases: 6. This CDR3 contains 14 residues. As DNA, the CDR3 is TGTGCCAGCACCAGGGACAGGGGACTCTATGGCTACACCTTC. Translating it yields CASTRDRGLYGYTF.

The chain carries TRBV12-3 or TRBV12-4 and TRBJ2-3; TRBD2 matches at 9 bases. This CDR3 region has 16 residues. With V trimmed by 5 bases and J by 0 bases, 6 bases remained unmatched. DNA for the CDR3: TGTGCCAGCAGTACTTCCGGGACTAGCAGCACAGATACGCAGTATTTT. Translation: CASSTSGTSSTDTQYF.